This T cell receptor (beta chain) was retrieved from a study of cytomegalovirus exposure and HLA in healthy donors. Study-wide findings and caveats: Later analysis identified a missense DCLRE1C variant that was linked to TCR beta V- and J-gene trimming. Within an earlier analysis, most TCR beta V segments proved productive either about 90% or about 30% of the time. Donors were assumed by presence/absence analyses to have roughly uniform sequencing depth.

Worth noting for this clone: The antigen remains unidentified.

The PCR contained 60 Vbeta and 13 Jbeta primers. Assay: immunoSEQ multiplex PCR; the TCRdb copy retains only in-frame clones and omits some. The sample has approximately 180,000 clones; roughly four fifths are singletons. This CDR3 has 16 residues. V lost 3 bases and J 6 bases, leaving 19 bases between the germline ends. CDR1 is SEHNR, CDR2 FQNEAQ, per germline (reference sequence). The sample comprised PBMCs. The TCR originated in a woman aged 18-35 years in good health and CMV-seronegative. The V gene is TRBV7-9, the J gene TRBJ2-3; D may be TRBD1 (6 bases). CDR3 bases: TGTGCCAGCAGCTTTCTCGGACAGCTGGGGGTTGATACGCAGTATTTT. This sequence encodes CASSFLGQLGVDTQYF.